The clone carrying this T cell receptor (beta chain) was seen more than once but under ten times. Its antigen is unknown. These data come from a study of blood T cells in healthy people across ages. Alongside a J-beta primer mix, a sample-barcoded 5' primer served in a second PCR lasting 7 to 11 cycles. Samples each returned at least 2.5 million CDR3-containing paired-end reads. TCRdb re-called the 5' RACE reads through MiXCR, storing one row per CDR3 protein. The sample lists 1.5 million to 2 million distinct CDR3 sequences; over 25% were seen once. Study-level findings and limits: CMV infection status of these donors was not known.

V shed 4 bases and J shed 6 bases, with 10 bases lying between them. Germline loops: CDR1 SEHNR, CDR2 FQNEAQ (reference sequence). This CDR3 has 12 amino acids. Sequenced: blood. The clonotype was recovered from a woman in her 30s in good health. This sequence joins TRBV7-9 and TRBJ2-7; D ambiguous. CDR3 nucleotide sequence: TGTGCCAGCAGCTCAAATTCTCGCGAGCAGTACTTC. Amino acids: CASSSNSREQYF.